This paragraph covers one T cell receptor beta chain sequence. These data come from a study of PD-1 blockade in classical Hodgkin lymphoma. Brentuximab vedotin exposure varied, and every patient relapsed after autologous stem cell transplantation. The assay was immunoSEQ multiplex PCR, and TCRdb's table has in-frame clones only and misses some. The sample records some 60,000 clones, 80% to 90% being singletons. The source was peripheral blood mononuclear cells (PBMCs), collected at baseline. This sequence originates from a human donor with classical Hodgkin lymphoma.

CDR3 nucleotide sequence: TGTGCCAGCAGCCCCACAGGGTCTTCTAATGAAAAACTGTTTTTT. The encoded protein is CASSPTGSSNEKLFF. This chain uses TRBV7-2 with TRBJ1-4; weak D call: TRBD1 (6 bases). This CDR3 is built from 15 residues. The germline V and J ends were trimmed by 5 bases and 3 bases, with 13 bases remaining between them. The germline V gene encodes CDR1 SGHTA and CDR2 FQGNSA.